The T cell receptor beta chain under discussion was sequenced for a study of metastatic and nonmetastatic thyroid tumors. Study-level information: Both malignant and benign thyroid patients supplied peripheral blood and tumor or nodule tissue samples, across which the repertoires of these patients were then compared.

TCRdb re-analyzed the PCR reads using MiXCR. Found here are 25,000 or so clones, approximately 16% of them singletons; the top ten hold 5.5% to 7.5%. No treatment of any kind had been given to any patient before thyroid surgery. The V end lost 4 bases, the J end lost 6 bases, and 18 bases lay between the germline ends. Per germline, CDR1 SNHLY and CDR2 FYNNEI. This CDR3 region has 15 residues. The sample was blood. This sequence originates from a male donor with papillary thyroid cancer or a benign thyroid nodule (not recorded which). Some clones in this sample may be carry-over from other donors' samples. V gene TRBV2 combines with J gene TRBJ1-1; perhaps TRBD1 as D (6 bases). CDR3 sequence: CASSARVQGRPEAFF. CDR3 nucleotide sequence: TGTGCCAGCAGTGCCCGGGTACAGGGACGTCCTGAAGCTTTCTTT.